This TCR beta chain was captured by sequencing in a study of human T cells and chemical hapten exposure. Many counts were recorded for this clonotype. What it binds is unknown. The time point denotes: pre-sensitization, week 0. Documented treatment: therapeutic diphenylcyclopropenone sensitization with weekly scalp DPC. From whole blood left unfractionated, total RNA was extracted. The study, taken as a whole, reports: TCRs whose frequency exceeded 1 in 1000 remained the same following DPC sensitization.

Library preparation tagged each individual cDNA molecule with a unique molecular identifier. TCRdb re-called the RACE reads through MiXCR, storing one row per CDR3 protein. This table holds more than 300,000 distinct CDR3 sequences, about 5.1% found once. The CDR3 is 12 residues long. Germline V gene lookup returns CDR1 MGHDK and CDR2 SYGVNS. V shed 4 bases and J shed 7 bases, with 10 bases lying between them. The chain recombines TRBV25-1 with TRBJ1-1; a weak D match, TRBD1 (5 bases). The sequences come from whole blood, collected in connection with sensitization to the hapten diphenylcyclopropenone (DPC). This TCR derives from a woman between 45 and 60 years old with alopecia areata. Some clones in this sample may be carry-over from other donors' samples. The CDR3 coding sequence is TGTGCCAGCAGTGGAGGGGTGCTTGAAGCTTTCTTT. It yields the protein CASSGGVLEAFF.